This is a list of T cell receptor beta chains from one sample in a study of T cell repertoires in ileal Crohn's disease. Clones were sequenced by immunoSEQ multiplex PCR, and TCRdb holds only the in-frame ones, with some missing. The table has some 11,000 clones, less than 85% seen once. Sequencing was done on a sample of ileal tissue. The receptor source for this set is an adult with Crohn's disease. Each CDR3 is given with its conserved first and last residue. D genes are given only for firm matches. Clone size is shown for a subset of rows, as once, few, many or a class of expanded clone.

d_call clone_size j_call v_call cdr3_nt cdr3_aa
. few TRBJ1-5 TRBV2 TGTGCCAGCACTATGACGGCGGGCGTAGGTCAGCCCCAGCATTTT CASTMTAGVGQPQHF
. . TRBJ1-4 TRBV27 TGTGCCAGCAGTTTCTATTCAGGGGAGGGGGTCGGAAAACTGTTTTTT CASSFYSGEGVGKLFF
TRBD1 . TRBJ2-2 TRBV9 TGTGCCAGCAGCGTACAGGGGGCATGGACGAACACCGGGGAGCTGTTTTTT CASSVQGAWTNTGELFF
TRBD1 . TRBJ1-2 TRBV4-1 TGCGCCAGCAGCCGCTTGGACAGGGGTGACTATGGCTACACCTTC CASSRLDRGDYGYTF
. . TRBJ1-4 TRBV5-6 TGTGCCAGCAGCTACCGACAGGAGAATGAAAAACTGTTTTTT CASSYRQENEKLFF
TRBD1 . TRBJ2-1 TRBV5-1 TGCGCCAGCAGCGCGGGACAGGGGATATACAATGAGCAGTTCTTC CASSAGQGIYNEQFF
TRBD1 . TRBJ1-2 TRBV5-1 TGCGCCAGCAGCTTGGGTTTTTGGGACAGGGAGGCTATTGGCTACACCTTC CASSLGFWDREAIGYTF
TRBD2 . TRBJ2-7 TRBV10-3 TGTGCCTCTCAGCCCGTGGGGGGAGGGTCCTACGAGCAGTACTTC CASQPVGGGSYEQYF
TRBD1 . TRBJ2-7 TRBV29-1 TGCAGCGTTAAGGACAGGGCCGAGCAGTACTTC CSVKDRAEQYF
. few TRBJ2-1 TRBV6-1 TGTGCCAGCAGGGCTCAGGGGAATGAGCAGTTCTTC CASRAQGNEQFF
TRBD1 . TRBJ2-3 TRBV18 TGTGCCAGCTCACCCGGGACAGGGGGAGATACGCAGTATTTT CASSPGTGGDTQYF
. . TRBJ2-1 TRBV7-2 TGTGCCAGCAGCTTAACCGGGGGGCCTAGTAATGAGCAGTTCTTC CASSLTGGPSNEQFF
TRBD1 . TRBJ1-1 TRBV19 TGTGCCAGTAGTAGGTTACAGGGGTCGGGAGCTTTCTTT CASSRLQGSGAFF
. . TRBJ2-7 TRBV7-2 TGTGCCAGCAGCTTCCCAACAGGGAAGCAGTACTTC CASSFPTGKQYF
. . TRBJ2-7 TRBV29-1 TGCAGCGTGGCGGCAGCCTACGAGCAGTACTTC CSVAAAYEQYF
. . TRBJ1-2 TRBV30 TGTGCCTGGAGTGTACTAACCCACAAGGGCTACACCTTC CAWSVLTHKGYTF
. . TRBJ1-6 TRBV6-5 TGTGCCAGCAGTTACTCTTTTGGGGGGTCAAATTCACCCCTCCACTTT CASSYSFGGSNSPLHF
TRBD1 . TRBJ2-2 TRBV10-3 TGTGCCATCGGACAGGTCTTCAACACCGGGGAGCTGTTTTTT CAIGQVFNTGELFF
TRBD1 . TRBJ2-3 TRBV6-1 TGTGCCAGCAGTGAAGATTTGGGACAGGGGTCAGATACGCAGTATTTT CASSEDLGQGSDTQYF
. . TRBJ2-7 TRBV28 TGTGCCAGTCAGGGAACCCCCTCCTACGAGCAGTACTTC CASQGTPSYEQYF
TRBD1 . TRBJ1-5 TRBV2 TGTGCCAGCACGCCTAGTGGGACAGCGAATCAGCCCCAGCATTTT CASTPSGTANQPQHF
TRBD1 . TRBJ2-3 TRBV5-6 TGTGCCAGCAGCTTGGCGACAGGGGGTATCGATACGCAGTATTTT CASSLATGGIDTQYF
TRBD1 . TRBJ1-2 TRBV10-3 TGTGCCATCAGCAAGGGACAGCAATATGGCTACACCTTC CAISKGQQYGYTF
. . TRBJ1-1 TRBV6-1 TGTGCCAGCAGCGACAGCCCGGAACAGGTCTCTTTCTTT CASSDSPEQVSFF
TRBD1 . TRBJ1-6 TRBV7-8 TGTGCCAGCAGCTTAACCGACAGGGGCTATAATTCACCCCTCCACTTT CASSLTDRGYNSPLHF